These 4 T cell receptor beta chains were all obtained from the same sample, sequenced in a study of cytomegalovirus exposure and HLA in healthy donors. Clones were read by immunoSEQ multiplex PCR, and TCRdb kept only the in-frame ones, dropping some. This sample has around 150,000 clones, with about nine tenths found just once. Specimen: PBMCs. The receptors here all came from a man aged 18-30 years in good health and CMV-seronegative.

This chain connects TRBV9 to TRBJ2-5, with 10 bases aligning to TRBD2. Per germline, CDR1 SGDLS and CDR2 YYNGEE. Trimming removed 0 bases from V and 1 base from J; junction bases left unmatched: 9. This CDR3 is 18 amino acids long. The chain's CDR3 is CASSVVPAGGPFQETQYF. DNA for the CDR3: TGTGCCAGCAGCGTAGTCCCAGCGGGAGGGCCATTCCAAGAGACCCAGTACTTC.

This CDR3 reads CASSPRTSPNEQFF. The CDR3 nucleotides are TGTGCCAGCAGTCCAAGGACTAGCCCCAATGAGCAGTTCTTC. The chain links TRBV27 to TRBJ2-1; 8 bases match TRBD2. The V gene end was trimmed by 5 bases and the J gene end by 6 bases; junction bases not matched to a gene: 6. The germline CDR1 and CDR2 sequences are MNHEY and SMNVEV (reference sequence). This CDR3 region has 14 residues.

The chain combines TRBV28 with TRBJ2-5; tentatively, D is TRBD2 (6 bases). The length of the CDR3 is 13 residues. Trimming pared 5 bases from V and 2 bases from J, leaving 9 bases between. CDR1 MDHEN and CDR2 SYDVKM come from the germline V gene. CDR3 amino acids: CASSRGWQETQYF. In DNA form, the CDR3 reads TGTGCCAGCAGTCGGGGGTGGCAAGAGACCCAGTACTTC.

This chain uses TRBV7-2 with TRBJ2-3; 9 nucleotides align to TRBD2. In germline, CDR1 is SGHTA, CDR2 FQGNSA. This CDR3 is 16 amino acids long. The V segment lost 7 bases and the J segment 0 bases; nucleotides outside the gene matches: 8. DNA of the CDR3: TGTGCCAGCACCACTCTAGCGGGATCGAGCACAGATACGCAGTATTTT. Translating gives CASTTLAGSSTDTQYF.